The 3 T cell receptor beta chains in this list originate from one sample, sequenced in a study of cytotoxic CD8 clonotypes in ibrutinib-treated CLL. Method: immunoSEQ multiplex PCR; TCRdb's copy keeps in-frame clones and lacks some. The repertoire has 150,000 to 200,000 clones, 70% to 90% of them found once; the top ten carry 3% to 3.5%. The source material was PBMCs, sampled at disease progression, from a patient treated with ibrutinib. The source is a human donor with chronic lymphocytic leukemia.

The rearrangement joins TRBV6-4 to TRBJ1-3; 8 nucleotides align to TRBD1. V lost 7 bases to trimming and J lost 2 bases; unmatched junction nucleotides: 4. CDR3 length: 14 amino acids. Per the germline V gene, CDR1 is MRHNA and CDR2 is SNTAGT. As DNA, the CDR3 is TGTGCCAGCAATCCGACAGGGGCTGGAAACACCATATATTTT. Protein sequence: CASNPTGAGNTIYF.

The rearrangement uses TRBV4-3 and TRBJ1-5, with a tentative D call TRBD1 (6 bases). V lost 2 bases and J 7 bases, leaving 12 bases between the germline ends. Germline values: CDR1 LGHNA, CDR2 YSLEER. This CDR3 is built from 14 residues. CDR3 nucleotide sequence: TGCGCCAGCAGCCAAAACAGGGCTGAGCAGCCCCAGCATTTT. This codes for CASSQNRAEQPQHF.

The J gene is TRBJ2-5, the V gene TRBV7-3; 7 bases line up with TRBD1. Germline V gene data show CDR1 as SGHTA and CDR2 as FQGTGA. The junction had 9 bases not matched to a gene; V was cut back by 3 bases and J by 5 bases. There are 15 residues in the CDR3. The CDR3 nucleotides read TGTGCCAGCAGCTTCCAACAGGGGCCCGGGGAGACCCAGTACTTC. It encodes CASSFQQGPGETQYF.